This entry lists 7 T cell receptor beta chains sequenced from one sample in a study of blood T cells in healthy people across ages (dated by TCRdb to between 2014 and 2017). The protocol used for the library was 5' RACE. TCRdb lists the instrument as Illumina HiSeq 2500. The second PCR ran for about 7 to 11 cycles and used a J-beta primer mix along with a sample-barcoded 5' primer. TCRdb reprocessing: public reads trimmed at Q25 with fastp, clones called with MiXCR, in-frame beta chains kept. Identical CDR3 protein sequences are pooled into one entry, listed with their most common genes and DNA. The sample profile shows 700,000 to 900,000 distinct CDR3 sequences; 20% to 30% of them were found once. Of the sample, approximately 2.9% is held by the ten largest clones. These same data were also listed under a study on T cells of mothers and their children.

The specimen sequenced was blood. The source is a boy younger than 18 in good health.

The chain links TRBV6-1 to TRBJ1-5; the match to TRBD1 covers 7 bases. The junction had 11 bases not matched to a gene; V was cut back by 5 bases and J by 7 bases. Germline CDR1 MNHNS, CDR2 SASEGT. CDR3 size: 15 residues. The CDR3: CASSRTGQGLQPQHF. CDR3 sequence (DNA): TGTGCCAGCAGTAGGACAGGCCAGGGCTTACAGCCCCAGCATTTT.

This clonotype was seen a few times. This chain joins TRBV5-4 and TRBJ2-6, with TRBD1 matching 9 bases. CDR1 SGHNT and CDR2 YYREEE come from the germline V gene (reference sequence). The CDR3 covers 17 residues. V was clipped by 4 bases and J by 4 bases; unmatched bases: 9. The CDR3 is CASSPGQGVAGANVLTF. CDR3 coding DNA: TGTGCCAGCAGCCCGGGACAGGGCGTAGCCGGGGCCAACGTCCTGACTTTC.

This clonotype came up a few times. V and J are TRBV20-1 and TRBJ1-6; TRBD1 might be the D (5 bases). The germline V gene encodes CDR1 DFQATT and CDR2 SNEGSKA (reference sequence). The CDR3 has 17 amino acids. V gave up 0 bases and J gave up 9 bases, with 21 bases separating them. CDR3 protein: CSARDPRLAGVSSPLHF. The DNA of the CDR3 is TGCAGTGCTAGAGATCCCAGGTTGGCGGGGGTTAGTTCACCCCTCCACTTT.

J is TRBJ2-2 and V is TRBV29-1, with 9 bases fitting TRBD1. The V gene end was trimmed by 4 bases and the J gene end by 1 base; junction bases not matched to a gene: 7. From germline, CDR1 is SQVTM and CDR2 ANQGSEA. The CDR3 has 16 residues. CDR3: CSVGWTGALNTGELFF. CDR3 DNA: TGCAGCGTTGGGTGGACAGGGGCTCTGAACACCGGGGAGCTGTTTTTT.

The V and J genes are TRBV5-1 and TRBJ2-1, with 8 positions matching TRBD2. V lost 0 bases and J lost 7; bases outside the gene matches: 9. The CDR3 spans 16 residues. From germline, CDR1 is SGHRS and CDR2 YFSETQ. CDR3 nucleotides: TGCGCCAGCAGCTTGGAAGGGCGGGGGGAATATAATGAGCAGTTCTTC. Its translation is CASSLEGRGEYNEQFF.

This clonotype was seen a handful of times. A read error may account for a junction end that differs from germline. This chain connects TRBV6-5 to TRBJ1-1, with a weak D call TRBD1 (5 bases). Germline-derived CDR1 and CDR2 are MNHEY and SVGAGI. The CDR3 totals 13 residues. This chain's CDR3 is CASGYPRDGEAFF. CDR3 nucleotide sequence: TGTGCCAGCGGTTACCCACGGGACGGAGAAGCTTTCTTT.

This clonotype came up a few times. The rearrangement uses TRBV25-1 and TRBJ1-3; D remains unclear. V lost 3 bases, J lost 4 bases, and 7 bases lay in between. The CDR3 extends over 13 amino acids. Per the germline V gene, CDR1 is MGHDK and CDR2 is SYGVNS. The CDR3 DNA sequence: TGTGCCAGCAGTGACTCCCTAGGAAACACCATATATTTT. Translation: CASSDSLGNTIYF. The variable domain in full, with the rest retrieved from reference TRBV25-1 and TRBJ1-3, is EADIYQTPRYLVIGTGKKITLECSQTMGHDKMYWYQQDPGMELHLIHYSYGVNSTEKGDLSSESTVSRIRTEHFPLTLESARPSHTSQYLCASSDSLGNTIYFGEGSWLTVV.